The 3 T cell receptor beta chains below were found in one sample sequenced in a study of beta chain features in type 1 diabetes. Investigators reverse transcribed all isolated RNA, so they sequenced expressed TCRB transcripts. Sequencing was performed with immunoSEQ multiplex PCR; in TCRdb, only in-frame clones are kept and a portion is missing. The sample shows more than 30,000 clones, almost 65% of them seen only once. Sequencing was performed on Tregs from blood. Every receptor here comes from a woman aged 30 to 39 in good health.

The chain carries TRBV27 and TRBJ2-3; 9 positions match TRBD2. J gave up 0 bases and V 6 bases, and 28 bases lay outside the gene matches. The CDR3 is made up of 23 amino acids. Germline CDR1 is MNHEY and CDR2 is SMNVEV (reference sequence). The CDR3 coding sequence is TGTGCCAGCAGCCGAATCGCCTTTGTCCTAGCGGGAAGTGGATTTGTTAGCACAGATACGCAGTATTTT. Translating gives CASSRIAFVLAGSGFVSTDTQYF.

DNA for the CDR3: TGTGCCAGTAGCTTCGACAGGTACACAGATACGCAGTATTTT. It encodes CASSFDRYTDTQYF. The chain uses TRBV19 and TRBJ2-3, with a weak D call TRBD1 (6 bases). This CDR3 spans 14 amino acids. CDR1 and CDR2 from the germline V gene are LNHDA and SQIVND (reference sequence). V dropped 6 bases and J dropped 2 bases, with 12 bases sitting between them. Drawing the rest from reference TRBV19 and TRBJ2-3, the complete variable domain is DGGITQSPKYLFRKEGQNVTLSCEQNLNHDAMYWYRQDPGQGLRLIYYSQIVNDFQKGDIAEGYSVSREKKESFPLTVTSAQKNPTAFYLCASSFDRYTDTQYFGPGTRLTVL.

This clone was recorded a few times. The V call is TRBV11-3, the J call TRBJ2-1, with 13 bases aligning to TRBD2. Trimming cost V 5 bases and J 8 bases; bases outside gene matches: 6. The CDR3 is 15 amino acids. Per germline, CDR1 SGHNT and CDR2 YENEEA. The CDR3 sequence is CASSPGTSGIDEQFF. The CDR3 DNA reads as TGTGCCAGCAGCCCTGGGACTAGCGGGATCGATGAGCAGTTCTTC.